This is a list of T cell receptor beta chains from one sample in a study of shared clonotypes between healthy human individuals. Assay: immunoSEQ multiplex PCR; the TCRdb copy retains only in-frame clones and omits some. This table has roughly 100,000 clones, 67% appearing once. The material sequenced was memory CD8+ T cells sorted from blood. These receptors were obtained from a woman in her thirties in good health. Both conserved end residues are part of each CDR3. A D gene is named only where the DNA matches it firmly. The size of a clone is reported for some rows only, either as once, few or many, or as a class for expanded clones.

d_call clone_size j_call cdr3_length v_call cdr3_nt cdr3_aa
- - TRBJ2-7 14 TRBV6-1 TGTGCCAGCAGTGAGTACAGGGTTCCCTACGAGCAGTACTTC CASSEYRVPYEQYF
TRBD1 once TRBJ1-5 15 TRBV19 TGTGCCAGTAGTACCGGGGCAGGGGGAAATCAGCCCCAGCATTTT CASSTGAGGNQPQHF
- - TRBJ1-2 12 TRBV7-9 TGTGCCAGCAGCTTTGAGCGACAGGAGAACTACTTC CASSFERQENYF
- - TRBJ1-1 13 TRBV19 TGTGCCAGTAGTATAGATATAGGGGCTGAAGCTTTCTTT CASSIDIGAEAFF
TRBD1 - TRBJ1-6 15 TRBV6-6 TGTGCCAGCAGTTACTGGGACAGATCAAATTCACCCCTCCACTTT CASSYWDRSNSPLHF
- many TRBJ2-1 12 TRBV6-4 TGTGCCAGCAGTGACGACGACTATGAGCAGTTCTTC CASSDDDYEQFF
- - TRBJ2-1 11 TRBV6-6 TGTGCCAGCCAGGTCTTGAATGAGCAGTTCTTC CASQVLNEQFF
- - TRBJ2-1 13 TRBV6-1 TGTGCCAGCGGCACACTGGTCTACAATGAGCAGTTCTTC CASGTLVYNEQFF
- - TRBJ1-2 14 TRBV7-9 TGTGCCAGCAGATACGGGGACATCTACTATGGCTACACCTTC CASRYGDIYYGYTF
TRBD2 - TRBJ2-5 14 TRBV5-1 TGCGCCAGCAGACTAGCGGGAGTCCAAGAGACCCAGTACTTC CASRLAGVQETQYF
- - TRBJ2-6 18 TRBV7-1 TGTGCCAGCAGCGAATCAATTCCGAGGACAAAGTCGGGCCAACGTCCTGACTTC CASSESIPRTKSGQRPDF
- - TRBJ2-3 11 TRBV7-2 TGTGCCAGCGCCCCTGTGGATACGCAGTATTTT CASAPVDTQYF
- - TRBJ2-1 12 TRBV5-4 TGTGCCAGCAGCATAGGGGTTTACGAGCAGTTCTTC CASSIGVYEQFF
- - TRBJ1-1 16 TRBV28 TGTGCCAGCAGCTTTGGACTAAGGGGATTAAACACTGAAGCTTTCTTT CASSFGLRGLNTEAFF
TRBD2 - TRBJ2-1 12 TRBV2 TGTGCCAGCAGTGGGACTAGCGCTGAGCAGTTCTTC CASSGTSAEQFF
- few TRBJ2-1 14 TRBV4-1 TGCGCCAGCGGCGTTAACTCGAACTACAATGAGCAGTTCTTC CASGVNSNYNEQFF
- - TRBJ2-1 14 TRBV5-1 TGCGCCAGCAGCCCACCTACCCACCTCAATGAGCAGTTCTTC CASSPPTHLNEQFF
- - TRBJ1-5 16 TRBV7-8 TGTGCCAGCAGCTTAGACGGGGCGTGGGGCAATCAGCCCCAGCATTTT CASSLDGAWGNQPQHF
- once TRBJ1-1 12 TRBV13 TGTGCCAGCAGCCCTCCGAACACTGAAGCTTTCTTT CASSPPNTEAFF
- - TRBJ2-3 15 TRBV7-9 TGTGCCAGCAGCTCGGGACAATCAGGCACAGATACGCAGTATTTT CASSSGQSGTDTQYF
TRBD1 few TRBJ1-5 13 TRBV7-2 TGTGCCAGCAGCTTACAAAGGGACAGAGAGTTGCATTTT CASSLQRDRELHF
- - TRBJ1-4 14 TRBV7-9 TGTGCCAGCAGCCGGGGTTCAACTAATGAAAAACTGTTTTTT CASSRGSTNEKLFF
- once TRBJ2-2 14 TRBV6-5 TGTGCCAGCAGTTACACACATTATATCGGGGAGCTGTTTTTT CASSYTHYIGELFF
- few TRBJ2-1 15 TRBV27 TGTGCCAGCAGTCCGGAGGTCAGGGTATCAAATGAGCAGTTCTTC CASSPEVRVSNEQFF
- few TRBJ1-1 12 TRBV7-9 TGTGCCAGCGGATGGATGAACACTGAAGCTTTCTTT CASGWMNTEAFF
TRBD2 many TRBJ2-7 15 TRBV5-4 TGTGCCAGCAGCTTGGTAGCGGGAGGTACCTACGAGCAGTACTTC CASSLVAGGTYEQYF
TRBD2 few TRBJ2-7 16 TRBV7-6 TGTGCCAGCAGCTTAGACCAAGCGGGAGAACGTTCCGAGCAGTACTTC CASSLDQAGERSEQYF
TRBD1 few TRBJ1-5 14 TRBV7-8 TGTGCCAGCAGCGCCAGGGGGCATAATCAGCCCCAGCATTTT CASSARGHNQPQHF
- - TRBJ1-2 14 TRBV7-2 TGTGCCAGCAGCTTAGCGCTGTCTAATTATGGCTACACCTTC CASSLALSNYGYTF
- few TRBJ1-1 15 TRBV28 TGTGCCAGCAGTCCCGGACAGCGGCTGCACACTGAAGCTTTCTTT CASSPGQRLHTEAFF
- few TRBJ1-1 13 TRBV6-5 TGTGCCACCCTTGGCGGGCTCGGGAACAGAGCTTTCTTT CATLGGLGNRAFF
TRBD1 - TRBJ2-7 15 TRBV4-2 TGTGCCAGCAGCCAACTCCGGGACAGCTCCTACGAGCAGTACTTC CASSQLRDSSYEQYF
- - TRBJ2-3 14 TRBV5-1 TGCGCCAGCAGCTTAGACGGTAGCACAGATACGCAGTATTTT CASSLDGSTDTQYF
TRBD2 once TRBJ2-3 16 TRBV27 TGTGCCAGCAGTTTATCGTCAACTAGCGGGAGAGATACGCAGTATTTT CASSLSSTSGRDTQYF
- once TRBJ2-3 18 TRBV27 TGTGCCAGCAGTTTAAACAGTCGAGGCGGGATCCCCACAGATACGCAGTATTTT CASSLNSRGGIPTDTQYF
- - TRBJ1-1 15 TRBV11-2 TGTGCCAGCAGCTTAATGGGGATAGAGAACACTGAAGCTTTCTTT CASSLMGIENTEAFF